This TCR beta chain stems from a study of T cells after yellow fever vaccination (dated by TCRdb to about 2019). Regarding the study in general: The SMART-Seq v4 Ultra Low Input RNA kit was used to prepare libraries from fractions with low cell numbers. To follow T-cell clones before and after both primary and booster YFV17D yellow fever vaccination, bulk TCR alpha and beta repertoires underwent longitudinal sequencing. The cohort comprised two healthy male donors, one aged 18 to 30 and one aged 30 to 40 years. Bulk PBMC replicates and cell subsets were isolated from blood drawn at multiple timepoints before and after both primary and secondary immunization.

Summary of the overall study and its limitations: Only a couple of donors were included in the study, so the extent to which the findings can be generalized is limited. A small fraction of clonotypes showed up in both the CD4 and CD8 compartments, probably as a result of convergent recombination. Because abundant contaminating clonotypes from the bulk population could be contained in FACS-sorted repertoires, computational filtering was required. Compared with the primary T-cell response, the secondary T-cell response was faster but weaker, reaching its peak on day 5 rather than on day 15. Most clones expanded after primary vaccination were re-detected after the booster (about 96% of CD4 and around 88% of CD8), suggesting broad memory maintenance.

From its cysteine to its phenylalanine, the CDR3 spans 15 amino acids. Just the 45-base CDR3 DNA is kept, in frame starting at base 1. V is pared back by 6 bases and J by 0 bases, with 13 bases lying between the germline termini. CDR1 and CDR2, looked up from the germline V gene (reference sequence), are SEHNR and FQNEAQ. Reading the label with the study, this specimen's treatment or condition is: live attenuated yellow fever vaccine strain. At every blood-draw timepoint, two biological replicates of bulk PBMCs were collected. A standard Ficoll-Paque protocol was used to isolate PBMCs from peripheral blood. TriZol was used to extract RNA from bulk PBMCs, from CD4 and CD8 fractions, and from dextramer-positive and dextramer-negative fractions. Synthesis of TCR cDNA relied on 5'RACE template switching, a step that introduced a universal primer site along with unique molecular identifiers. Priming of cDNA synthesis was performed from both the TCR alpha and TCR beta constant segments. Libraries were amplified in two PCR steps, with sample barcodes and sequencing adapters added in the second step. Sequencing of libraries was performed on Illumina HiSeq 2500 (2x100 bp) or NovaSeq (2x150 bp). The study's own analysis went as follows. MIGEC was used to demultiplex reads and collapse the reads into UMI consensus sequences, and MiXCR was used for V(D)J alignment. Using edgeR on replicate PBMC samples, clonotypes were called vaccine-responding if FDR was below 0.01 and the log2 fold change was above 5 up to day 15. Bulk clonotypes were assigned CD4 or CD8 identity according to which sequenced CD4 or CD8 repertoire held them at higher abundance. TCRdb's own reprocessing of the public reads used fastp at Q25 and MiXCR and kept productive beta chains. Each CDR3 protein appears once, grouped with its most common genes and DNA. For this entry, the V and J calls and clone size follow TCRdb and not the study's own pipeline. This sample holds some 670,000 distinct CDR3 sequences; about 12% were observed only once. Clones ranked in the top ten supply about 15% of the sample.

Details on this clonotype: What antigen it recognizes has not been identified. Base qualities are not recorded, but no much larger clone differs from it by a single base.

The sample in question was PBMCs, obtained on the day of the yellow fever booster vaccination. This TCR was recovered from a man aged 25-40 years who received the YFV17D yellow fever vaccine. Rearrangement joined TRBV7-9 to TRBJ2-3; perhaps TRBD1 is the D gene, with 6 bases matching. The CDR3 region has the sequence CASSQRQASTDTQYF. Read as DNA, the sequence is TGTGCCAGCAGTCAGAGACAGGCTAGCACAGATACGCAGTATTTT.